A selection of T cell receptor beta chains follows, all from one sample in a study of patients and donors after allogeneic stem cell transplantation. TCRdb reprocessed the RT-PCR reads via MiXCR and lists one record per CDR3 protein. Of 84,000 or so distinct CDR3 sequences listed, about 48% are singletons. Sample: blood, either unsorted or a sorted T cell fraction (not recorded which). The receptors were sampled from a human donor who was either an allogeneic HSCT recipient or a stem cell or donor lymphocyte infusion donor (not recorded which). It is not recorded whose cells these are; they may come from a transplant donor. The CDR3 runs from the conserved cysteine through the conserved F or W. D genes are given only for firm matches. Size values are once, few and many counts, or a class for expanded clones, and some rows have none.

CASSREPGLAGSGEQFF,TGTGCCAGCAGCCGAGAACCGGGACTAGCGGGTTCGGGTGAGCAGTTCTTC,-,TRBJ2-1,TRBD2,TRBV6-5
CASSESGGQGAQPQHF,TGTGCCAGCAGTGAATCGGGGGGACAGGGGGCTCAGCCCCAGCATTTT,-,TRBJ1-5,TRBD1,TRBV25-1
CASSTQTEPGQTQYF,TGTGCCAGCAGCACACAGACGGAACCAGGACAGACCCAGTACTTC,-,TRBJ2-5,-,TRBV7-9
CASRPERTSYNEQFF,TGCGCCAGCAGACCCGAGCGGACCTCCTACAATGAGCAGTTCTTC,-,TRBJ2-1,-,TRBV5-1
CASSSQGAGGYTF,TGTGCCAGCAGCTCCCAGGGGGCGGGAGGCTACACCTTC,few,TRBJ1-2,TRBD1,TRBV9
CASRNGPSGSSGELFF,TGTGCCAGCAGGAACGGGCCTAGCGGGAGTTCCGGGGAGCTGTTTTTT,-,TRBJ2-2,TRBD2,TRBV7-3
CATSRGLAGQEGTQYF,TGTGCCACCAGCAGAGGACTAGCGGGACAGGAGGGTACGCAGTATTTT,-,TRBJ2-3,TRBD2,TRBV15
CASSSPNQPQHF,TGTGCCAGCAGTTCGCCTAATCAGCCCCAGCATTTT,-,TRBJ1-5,-,TRBV6-5
CASTTGNGNTIYF,TGCGCCAGCACCACAGGGAATGGAAACACCATATATTTT,-,TRBJ1-3,-,TRBV5-1
CASSRQGAPREKLFF,TGTGCCAGCAGTAGACAGGGGGCGCCCCGTGAAAAACTGTTTTTT,few,TRBJ1-4,TRBD1,TRBV28
CASSSNENTEAFF,TGTGCCAGCAGCTCCAACGAGAACACTGAAGCTTTCTTT,few,TRBJ1-1,-,TRBV7-8
CASSFLKAGGGTDTQYF,TGTGCCAGCAGCTTCCTCAAAGCGGGAGGGGGCACAGATACGCAGTATTTT,once,TRBJ2-3,TRBD2,TRBV28
CASSYRGIRPMDYGYTF,TGTGCCAGCAGTTACAGAGGGATTCGGCCTATGGACTATGGCTACACCTTC,-,TRBJ1-2,-,TRBV6-5
CASSSRGGRGYTEAFF,TGTGCCAGCAGTTCCCGTGGCGGACGCGGGTACACTGAAGCTTTCTTT,-,TRBJ1-1,-,TRBV6-5
CASSLPGELFF,TGTGCCAGCAGTTTACCCGGGGAGCTGTTTTTT,-,TRBJ2-2,-,TRBV28
CASIRWGDTEAFF,TGTGCCAGCATTCGATGGGGGGACACTGAAGCTTTCTTT,few,TRBJ1-1,-,TRBV27
CASSLTRSPEQFF,TGTGCCAGCAGTTTAACCCGGTCTCCTGAGCAGTTCTTC,-,TRBJ2-1,-,TRBV27
CASSSRAGGELFF,TGTGCCAGCAGCTCCAGGGCGGGTGGGGAGCTGTTTTTT,-,TRBJ2-2,-,TRBV7-3
CASSEKGREGLGRETQYF,TGTGCCAGCAGTGAAAAAGGTCGGGAGGGCCTAGGGAGAGAGACCCAGTACTTC,-,TRBJ2-5,TRBD2,TRBV25-1
CSVEVAGGSYNEQFF,TGCAGCGTTGAAGTAGCGGGAGGCTCCTACAATGAGCAGTTCTTC,once,TRBJ2-1,TRBD2,TRBV29-1
CASSQEPGYNEQFF,TGTGCCAGCAGCCAAGAGCCCGGCTACAATGAGCAGTTCTTC,-,TRBJ2-1,-,TRBV14
CATSGVGDEQFF,TGTGCCACCAGTGGGGTTGGCGATGAGCAGTTCTTC,few,TRBJ2-1,-,TRBV24-1
CAIKGRLNTEAFF,TGTGCCATCAAGGGGAGATTGAACACTGAAGCTTTCTTT,-,TRBJ1-1,-,TRBV6-5
CASKSPEGEHQPQHF,TGTGCCAGCAAATCCCCGGAGGGGGAACATCAGCCCCAGCATTTT,-,TRBJ1-5,-,TRBV28
CASSFGGRRSPLHF,TGTGCCAGCAGCTTCGGCGGACGGCGATCACCCCTCCACTTT,few,TRBJ1-6,-,TRBV7-9
CASSRFGETQYF,TGTGCCAGCAGTCGATTCGGGGAGACCCAGTACTTC,-,TRBJ2-5,-,TRBV7-6
CASSVEDSTPISGNTIYF,TGTGCCAGCAGCGTAGAGGACAGTACGCCTATCTCTGGAAACACCATATATTTT,-,TRBJ1-3,-,TRBV9
CASSLDHKAEAFF,TGTGCCAGCAGTTTAGATCACAAGGCTGAAGCTTTCTTT,-,TRBJ1-1,-,TRBV28
CASSLLAKTNTEAFF,TGTGCCAGCAGTTTACTGGCAAAGACGAACACTGAAGCTTTCTTT,-,TRBJ1-1,-,TRBV12-3/TRBV12-4